Listed below are T cell receptor beta chains from one sample, sequenced in a study of cytomegalovirus exposure and HLA in healthy donors. Method: immunoSEQ multiplex PCR; TCRdb's copy keeps in-frame clones and lacks some. This table holds some 240,000 clones, around 86% found once. Sequencing used PBMCs. The receptors were gathered from a woman aged 18-29 years in good health and CMV-seropositive. Each CDR3 is given with its conserved first and last residue. D genes are given only for firm matches. Expanded clones get a size class; other rows say once, few or many, or leave the size out.

CDR3 DNA,CDR3 protein,V gene,D gene,clone size,J gene
TGTGCCTGGGACAGGGGGCTCTACTCTGGAAACACCATATATTTT,CAWDRGLYSGNTIYF,TRBV30,TRBD1,-,TRBJ1-3
TGTGCCAGTAGTATCCAGGGCCTGGAGACCCAGTACTTC,CASSIQGLETQYF,TRBV19,-,-,TRBJ2-5
TGCGCCAGCAGATCCCCGGGACAGGGCGACTATGGCTACACCTTC,CASRSPGQGDYGYTF,TRBV4-1,TRBD1,few,TRBJ1-2
TGTGCCAGCAGCAACCCCGCAGGGGGCCGCGGCACCGGGGAGCTGTTTTTT,CASSNPAGGRGTGELFF,TRBV7-9,TRBD1,-,TRBJ2-2
TGTGCCAGCAGTCAAGAGACAGGCGGGAACACTGAAGCTTTCTTT,CASSQETGGNTEAFF,TRBV6-1,-,-,TRBJ1-1
TGTGCCAGCAGCGCCGGACTAGGAGCCAATGAGCAGTTCTTC,CASSAGLGANEQFF,TRBV9,TRBD2,-,TRBJ2-1
TGTGCCAGCAGCGTAGCTCTTCCGGGACAGGAAGATTATGGCTACACCTTC,CASSVALPGQEDYGYTF,TRBV9,TRBD1,-,TRBJ1-2
TGTGCCAGCAGCCAAGAGAGGAGCAGGGGGCCGGGTCAGCCCCAGCATTTT,CASSQERSRGPGQPQHF,TRBV4-2,TRBD1,-,TRBJ1-5
TGTGCCACCAGCAGAGATCGGGCAGATACGCAGTATTTT,CATSRDRADTQYF,TRBV15,-,-,TRBJ2-3
TGTGCCAGCTCACCGCTAGTCGTGGGGAACACTGAAGCTTTCTTT,CASSPLVVGNTEAFF,TRBV18,-,-,TRBJ1-1
TGTGCCAGCGGCGGAACAGGGATGAACACTGAAGCTTTCTTT,CASGGTGMNTEAFF,TRBV7-6,-,-,TRBJ1-1
TGCGCCAGCACCCGGACAGGGGGCTTCGCTGAAGCTTTCTTT,CASTRTGGFAEAFF,TRBV5-1,TRBD1,-,TRBJ1-1
TGTGCCAGCAGGGGCCCTGGGACTAGCGGACCTATCGATACGCAGTATTTT,CASRGPGTSGPIDTQYF,TRBV2,TRBD2,-,TRBJ2-3
TGTGCCAGTAGTCTTCGAACTTTTAAGGCTAGCGGGTCCCTGCCCCACTACAATGAGCAGTTCTTC,CASSLRTFKASGSLPHYNEQFF,TRBV19,TRBD2,-,TRBJ2-1
TGTGCCAGCAGCCATGGACTAACAGAGCAGTTCTTC,CASSHGLTEQFF,TRBV4-2,-,-,TRBJ2-1
TGTGCCAGCAGTTACGGGAGGCTCGGGGAGACCCAGTACTTC,CASSYGRLGETQYF,TRBV27,TRBD2,-,TRBJ2-5
TGTGCCAGCAGCTTACCAGGAGGGAGCTACGAGCAGTACTTC,CASSLPGGSYEQYF,TRBV7-9,-,-,TRBJ2-7
TGTGCCAGCAGTGATTGGCGGACAAGCACAGATACGCAGTATTTT,CASSDWRTSTDTQYF,TRBV27,-,-,TRBJ2-3
TGTGCCATCAGTGAGTCGACTCCTCAATCCTACGAGCAGTACTTC,CAISESTPQSYEQYF,TRBV10-3,-,-,TRBJ2-7
TGTGCCACCAGCAGGCCGGGGTCAGGGGATAGCAATCAGCCCCAGCATTTT,CATSRPGSGDSNQPQHF,TRBV15,-,-,TRBJ1-5
TGTGCCAGCAGCTCTTCTGAGGCCACTGAAGCTTTCTTT,CASSSSEATEAFF,TRBV6-5,-,-,TRBJ1-1
TGTGCCAGCAGCTTATGGGCTAGCAATCAGCCCCAGCATTTT,CASSLWASNQPQHF,TRBV7-2,-,-,TRBJ1-5